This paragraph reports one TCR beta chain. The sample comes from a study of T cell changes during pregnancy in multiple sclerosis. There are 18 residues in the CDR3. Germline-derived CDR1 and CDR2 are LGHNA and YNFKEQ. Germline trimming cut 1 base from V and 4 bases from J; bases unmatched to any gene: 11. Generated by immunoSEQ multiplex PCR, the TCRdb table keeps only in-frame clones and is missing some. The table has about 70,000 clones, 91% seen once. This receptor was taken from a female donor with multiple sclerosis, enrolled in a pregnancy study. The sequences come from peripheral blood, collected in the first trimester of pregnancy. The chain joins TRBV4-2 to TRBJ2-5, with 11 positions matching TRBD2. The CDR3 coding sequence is TGTGCCAGCAGCCAAGGGGTACTAGCGGGGGAGGGAGGAGAGACCCAGTACTTC. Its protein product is CASSQGVLAGEGGETQYF.